At least ten counts were recorded for the clone carrying this TCR beta chain. Its antigen is still unknown. Every sequencing run returned over 190 million TCR-beta sequences, which were derived from 15-18 subjects. Each CDR3 protein gets one entry after TCRdb re-called the 5' RACE reads with MiXCR. The table lists fewer than 55,000 distinct CDR3 sequences, nearly 6.5% of them singletons. The sorted libraries drew on over 900,000 T cells that were CD4+ or CD8+. These data are taken from a study of neurological immune-mediated disorders. Trimming removed 0 bases at V and 3 bases at J, with 17 bases between. Germline loops: CDR1 SGHTA, CDR2 FQGNSA. There are 17 residues in the CDR3. Regarding the study as a whole: Private repertoires in all groups were suggested by the absence of shared CDR3 amino acid sequences among expanded clones across subjects. Falling below healthy controls, multiple sclerosis showed the least TCR clonal expansion, while HTLV-1-associated myelopathy showed the most.

Specimen: CD4+ T cells from blood. This sequence originates from a woman in her thirties or forties in good health. The chain combines TRBV7-2 with TRBJ1-1; D is possibly TRBD1 (6 bases). CDR3 amino acids: CASSLAPTGTVDTEAFF. CDR3 nucleotide sequence: TGTGCCAGCAGCTTAGCGCCCACAGGGACGGTGGACACTGAAGCTTTCTTT.